The 18 T cell receptor beta chains in this list originate from one sample, sequenced in a study of T cell responses to AZD1222 COVID-19 vaccine (dated by TCRdb to about 2021). Libraries were prepared through the immunoSEQ multiplex PCR assay. This is the immuneACCESS table as TCRdb keeps it, with only in-frame sequences that have V and J called. A part of the clones is gone; compared with another copy, unresolved V genes explain less than half, and the rest is unexplained. Within this sample are 35,000 to 50,000 clones, with around three quarters of them counted one time only. The leading ten clones occupy roughly 21% of the sample. The sample's time point label, in plain terms: about 28 days (+/-7) after the second vaccine dose. According to the study, the label for this sample's treatment or condition signals: meningococcal conjugate vaccine given as trial control. The sample here was peripheral blood, taken 28 days after the second dose of the MenACWY control vaccine. Receptors originate from an adult who received the MenACWY meningococcal vaccine as a control.

This chain links TRBV2 with TRBJ2-5; D is perhaps TRBD2 (6 bases). The germline gives CDR1 SNHLY, CDR2 FYNNEI. V lost 6 bases, J lost 5 bases, and 19 bases lay in between. There are 15 residues in the CDR3. CDR3 amino acids: CASRAREIGGETQYF. In DNA form, the CDR3 reads TGTGCCAGCAGGGCCCGGGAGATAGGTGGCGAGACCCAGTACTTC.

The V and J genes are TRBV2 and TRBJ2-7; D gene uncertain. Trimming stripped 7 bases from V and 2 bases from J, with 9 bases between. Looked up from germline, CDR1 is SNHLY and CDR2 is FYNNEI. This CDR3 spans 12 amino acids. The CDR3 sequence: CASTPYPYEQYF. The DNA of the CDR3 is TGTGCCAGCACTCCTTACCCCTACGAGCAGTACTTC. Filled out from reference TRBV2 and TRBJ2-7, the complete variable domain reads EPEVTQTPSHQVTQMGQEVILRCVPISNHLYFYWYRQILGQKVEFLVSFYNNEISEKSEIFDDQFSVERPDGSNFTLKIRSTKLEDSAMYFCASTPYPYEQYFGPGTRLTVT.

The genes are TRBV6-6 and TRBJ1-4; 7 bases are a match to TRBD1. The CDR3 consists of 15 residues. Germline CDR1 is MNHNY and CDR2 is SVGAGI (reference sequence). Trimming at V came to 6 bases and at J to 6 bases, leaving 10 bases not matched to a gene. CDR3 nucleotide sequence: TGTGCCAGCAGCCGGGGAGGGGGCAGGCATGAAAAACTGTTTTTT. It encodes CASSRGGGRHEKLFF.

The V gene is TRBV5-4, the J gene TRBJ2-7; no clear D. Germline CDR1 is SGHNT and CDR2 is YYREEE (reference sequence). Deletions cut 2 bases from V and 6 bases from J, with 15 bases between. CDR3 size: 14 residues. CDR3 sequence: CASSLEPDSGEQYF. CDR3 DNA: TGTGCCAGCAGCTTAGAACCCGACTCGGGCGAGCAGTACTTC.

The chain uses TRBV9 and TRBJ2-5, with TRBD2 as a possible D gene (5 bases). V was cut by 0 bases and J by 5 bases, with 17 bases left in between. Looked up from germline, CDR1 is SGDLS and CDR2 is YYNGEE. The CDR3 sequence is 16 residues long. The CDR3 sequence: CASSVGLIASGETQYF. In DNA form, the CDR3 reads TGTGCCAGCAGCGTAGGACTAATAGCGAGTGGGGAGACCCAGTACTTC.

Only a few counts were recorded for this clone. This rearrangement joins TRBV5-1 to TRBJ1-6; 7 nucleotides match TRBD1. This CDR3 has 15 residues. The trim removed 2 bases at V and 6 bases at J, leaving 5 bases unmatched. Germline loops: CDR1 SGHRS, CDR2 YFSETQ. The CDR3 loop reads CASSLGGVGNSPLHF. DNA for the CDR3: TGCGCCAGCAGCTTAGGGGGCGTCGGTAATTCACCCCTCCACTTT.

V and J are TRBV28 and TRBJ1-1; D is ambiguous. Trimming shortened V by 4 bases and J by 1 base, and 7 bases separated the two germline ends. CDR3 length equals 13 residues. The germline gives CDR1 MDHEN, CDR2 SYDVKM. The CDR3 protein is CASSYRTNTEAFF. For the CDR3, the DNA is TGTGCCAGCAGTTACCGGACGAACACTGAAGCTTTCTTT.

The chain uses TRBV6-5 and TRBJ2-7; 9 positions agree with TRBD2. Per germline, CDR1 MNHEY and CDR2 SVGAGI. This CDR3 region has 14 residues. Trimming cost V 8 bases and J 8 bases; bases outside gene matches: 13. CDR3 nucleotides: TGTGCCAGCGATCTTCCGGGACTAGCTTCTAAGCAGTACTTC. It encodes CASDLPGLASKQYF.

The chain employs TRBV6-2 or TRBV6-3 and TRBJ1-5; no clear D. CDR3 length equals 18 residues. V lost 2 bases and J lost 2, with 19 bases in between. In germline, CDR1 is MNHEY, CDR2 SVGEGT. For the CDR3, the DNA is TGTGCCAGCAGTTACCCTTTTTCTTTTTTTTACGGCAATCAGCCCCAGCATTTT. Translating it yields CASSYPFSFFYGNQPQHF.

This chain connects TRBV11-2 to TRBJ1-2; D unclear. Germline V gives CDR1 SGHAT, CDR2 FQNNGV. Trimming left V 3 bases short and J 8 bases short, with 16 bases between. CDR3 length: 14 residues. CDR3: CASSLFGLGNGYTF. In DNA, the CDR3 is TGTGCCAGCAGCTTGTTCGGTCTAGGAAACGGCTACACCTTC.

J is TRBJ2-6 and V is TRBV5-5, with a weak D call TRBD1 (5 bases). V was shortened by 4 bases and J by 0 bases, with 14 bases between the two germline ends. Germline V gene lookup returns CDR1 SGHKS and CDR2 YYEKEE (reference sequence). This CDR3 region has 17 residues. CDR3 sequence (DNA): TGTGCCAGCAGCCAAACCCCAGGGCACTCTGGGGCCAACGTCCTGACTTTC. This sequence encodes CASSQTPGHSGANVLTF.

The chain combines TRBV6-1 with TRBJ1-5; D unresolved. Per germline, CDR1 MNHNS and CDR2 SASEGT. CDR3 length equals 15 residues. V shed 2 bases and J shed 0 bases, with 8 bases lying between them. The CDR3 sequence is CASSESDSSNQPQHF. DNA of the CDR3: TGTGCCAGCAGTGAATCGGACTCTAGCAATCAGCCCCAGCATTTT.

The chain carries TRBV24-1 and TRBJ2-1; D call uncertain. The CDR3 is 17 amino acids. Trimming took off 2 bases at V and 7 bases at J, with 20 bases between the two ends. Germline V gene data show CDR1 as KGHDR and CDR2 as SFDVKD. In DNA form, the CDR3 reads TGTGCCACCAGTGATTCTGACCCAACTAAGGATTGGAATGAGCAGTTCTTC. Protein: CATSDSDPTKDWNEQFF.

The V gene is TRBV4-1, the J gene TRBJ2-2; TRBD1 aligns across 8 bases. The length of the CDR3 is 19 residues. Germline V gives CDR1 MGHRA, CDR2 YSYEKL. The trim removed 0 bases at V and 0 bases at J, leaving 9 bases unmatched. The CDR3 protein is CASSQDILPGQANTGELFF. For the CDR3, the DNA is TGCGCCAGCAGCCAAGATATCCTTCCGGGACAGGCGAACACCGGGGAGCTGTTTTTT.

The V gene is TRBV9, the J gene TRBJ1-3; D is perhaps TRBD1 (5 bases). The germline V gene has CDR1 SGDLS and CDR2 YYNGEE. The CDR3 sequence is 15 residues long. The V gene lost 2 bases and the J gene lost 0 bases, with 9 bases spanning the gap. The CDR3: CASSVLDSSGNTIYF. CDR3 bases: TGTGCCAGCAGCGTCCTCGACAGCTCTGGAAACACCATATATTTT. The whole variable domain, filled in from reference TRBV9 and TRBJ1-3, reads DSGVTQTPKHLITATGQRVTLRCSPRSGDLSVYWYQQSLDQGLQFLIQYYNGEERAKGNILERFSAQQFPDLHSELNLSSLELGDSALYFCASSVLDSSGNTIYFGEGSWLTVV.

The CDR3 DNA is TGTGCCAGCAGTTACTCTGGCGGGCCCAACAATGAGCAGTTCTTC. Protein product: CASSYSGGPNNEQFF. The chain links TRBV6-5 to TRBJ2-1; a possible D gene is TRBD2 (5 bases). V lost 0 bases, J lost 5 bases, and 11 bases lay in between. Looked up from germline, CDR1 is MNHEY and CDR2 is SVGAGI. The CDR3 is 15 residues long.

The V gene is TRBV6-1, the J gene TRBJ1-1; TRBD1 matches at 9 bases. V was pared by 2 bases and J by 4 bases, with 11 bases of the junction left unmatched. From germline, CDR1 is MNHNS and CDR2 SASEGT. The CDR3 is 17 amino acids. CDR3 in DNA: TGTGCCAGCAGTGAACCCACCGGGACAGGGAGAGGCACTGAAGCTTTCTTT. Translation: CASSEPTGTGRGTEAFF.

This clone has just a few counts. V and J are TRBV19 and TRBJ1-1; tentative D call: TRBD1 (6 bases). The V end was cut by 6 bases, the J end by 5 bases, with 13 bases between. The CDR3 has 13 residues. CDR1 is LNHDA and CDR2 is SQIVND in the germline V gene (reference sequence). CDR3 amino acids: CASSRTTGTEAFF. CDR3 nucleotide sequence: TGTGCCAGTAGCCGAACCACAGGGACTGAAGCTTTCTTT.